Shown below are 8 T cell receptor beta chains from a single sample sequenced in a study of blood T cell repertoires in COVID-19. The repertoire was sequenced with immunoSEQ multiplex PCR; TCRdb's copy has only in-frame clones and lacks some. The table lists some 150,000 clones, around four fifths of them singletons. The sample taken for sequencing was PBMCs or T cells enriched from blood (not recorded which). The receptors originated from a woman between 50 and 59 years old in a cohort exposed to, infected with or recovered from COVID-19 (not recorded which).

The V call is TRBV3-1 (or the pseudogene TRBV3-2), the J call TRBJ2-5; possibly TRBD2 for D (6 bases). The CDR3 has 16 residues. V gave up 0 bases and J gave up 5 bases, with 16 bases separating them. CDR1 LGHDT and CDR2 YNNKEL come from the germline V gene (reference sequence). The CDR3 nucleotides are TGTGCCAGCAGCCAAGATTACGGGGGAGGTCTGGAGACCCAGTACTTC. Translating it yields CASSQDYGGGLETQYF.

The genes are TRBV18 and TRBJ2-1; 9 nucleotides agree with TRBD2. Germline CDR1 is KGHSH and CDR2 is LQKENI. Trimming at V came to 3 bases and at J to 4 bases, leaving 7 bases not matched to a gene. The CDR3 runs to 16 residues. This CDR3 reads CASSPSSGGPYNEQFF. DNA for the CDR3: TGTGCCAGCTCACCCAGTAGCGGGGGACCTTACAATGAGCAGTTCTTC.

Only one count was recorded for this clone. This rearrangement joins TRBV19 to TRBJ1-5; 7 bases are a match to TRBD1. Germline CDR1 reads LNHDA; CDR2 reads SQIVND (reference sequence). The CDR3 length is 16 residues. Trimming took 5 bases from V and 0 from J; bases not matched to a gene: 7. The CDR3 sequence is CASSEGTVHSNQPQHF. As DNA, the CDR3 is TGTGCCAGTAGTGAAGGGACAGTTCATAGCAATCAGCCCCAGCATTTT.

The chain employs TRBV18 and TRBJ2-3; 7 positions agree with TRBD1. This CDR3 region has 13 residues. The V segment lost 5 bases and the J segment 4 bases; nucleotides outside the gene matches: 3. Germline-derived CDR1 and CDR2 are KGHSH and LQKENI. The CDR3 protein is CASSDRVADTQYF. The CDR3 nucleotides are TGTGCCAGCTCAGACAGGGTTGCAGATACGCAGTATTTT.

The V gene is TRBV5-6, the J gene TRBJ2-3; the match to TRBD1 covers 11 bases. The V segment lost 4 bases and the J segment 2 bases; nucleotides outside the gene matches: 15. This CDR3 has 19 residues. CDR1 and CDR2 (germline): SGHDT, YYEEEE. DNA for the CDR3: TGTGCCAGCAGCACCGTCCGGGACAGGGGGTTTATTTTCACAGATACGCAGTATTTT. It yields the protein CASSTVRDRGFIFTDTQYF.

V is TRBV28 and J is TRBJ1-6; maybe TRBD1 (6 bases). CDR1 is MDHEN and CDR2 is SYDVKM in the germline V gene. This CDR3 has 15 residues. Trimming cost V 6 bases and J 9 bases, with 18 bases left between them. Here the CDR3 reads CASSSQGIDGSPLHF. CDR3 in DNA: TGTGCCAGCAGCTCTCAGGGGATCGATGGTTCACCCCTCCACTTT.

The V call is TRBV7-2, the J call TRBJ1-2, with TRBD1 matching over 7 bases. CDR1 is SGHTA, CDR2 FQGNSA, per germline. V trimming: 1 base; J trimming: 4 bases; junction bases outside the gene matches: 3. There are 14 residues in the CDR3. CDR3 nucleotides: TGTGCCAGCAGCTTAGGACAGGGCCCCTATGGCTACACCTTC. The encoded protein is CASSLGQGPYGYTF. The entire variable domain, with the rest obtained from reference TRBV7-2 and TRBJ1-2, is as follows: GAGVSQSPSNKVTEKGKDVELRCDPISGHTALYWYRQSLGQGLEFLIYFQGNSAPDKSGLPSDRFSAERTGGSVSTLTIQRTQQEDSAVYLCASSLGQGPYGYTFGSGTRLTVV.

The chain links TRBV27 to TRBJ2-2; 7 positions agree with TRBD1. The CDR3 is 16 residues long. Germline lookup yields CDR1 MNHEY and CDR2 SMNVEV (reference sequence). V lost 4 bases and J lost 1; bases outside the gene matches: 6. The CDR3 is CASSSPGQRNTGELFF. The CDR3 bases are TGTGCCAGCAGTTCGCCGGGACAGAGGAACACCGGGGAGCTGTTTTTT.